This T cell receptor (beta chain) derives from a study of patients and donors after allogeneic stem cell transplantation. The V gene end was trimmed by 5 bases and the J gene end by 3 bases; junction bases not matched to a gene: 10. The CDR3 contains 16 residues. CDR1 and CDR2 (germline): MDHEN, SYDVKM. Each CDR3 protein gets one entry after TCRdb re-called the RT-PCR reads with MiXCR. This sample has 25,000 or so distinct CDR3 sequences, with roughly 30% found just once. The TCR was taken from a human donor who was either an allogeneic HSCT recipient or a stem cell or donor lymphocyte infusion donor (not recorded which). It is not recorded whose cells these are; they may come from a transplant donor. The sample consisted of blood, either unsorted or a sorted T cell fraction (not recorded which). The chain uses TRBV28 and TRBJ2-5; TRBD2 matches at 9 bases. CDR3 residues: CASSMWAGGFEETQYF. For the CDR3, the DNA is TGTGCCAGCAGTATGTGGGCGGGGGGGTTTGAAGAGACCCAGTACTTC.